A single sample gave rise to the 8 T cell receptor beta chains below, sequenced in a study of T-cell memory formation after mild COVID-19. TCRdb re-analysed the 5' RACE reads in MiXCR, keeping a single row per CDR3 protein. The sample includes over 350,000 distinct CDR3 sequences, around a sixth seen only once; the top ten take around a fifth. Sequenced sample: PBMCs or a T cell subset sorted from them (not recorded which). Receptor source: a man between 18 and 29 years old who had mild COVID-19 (a few samples of this study predate the infection). Cell type and time point are not known.

This clonotype appeared a few times. The V gene is TRBV6-5, the J gene TRBJ1-2; D not resolved. Germline loops: CDR1 MNHEY, CDR2 SVGAGI. The V end lost 5 bases, the J end lost 3 bases, and 10 bases lay between the germline ends. There are 13 residues in the CDR3. This CDR3 reads CASSPGFDYGYTF. CDR3 nucleotide sequence: TGTGCCAGCAGTCCCGGGTTCGACTATGGCTACACCTTC.

This clonotype came up a few times. The rearrangement joins TRBV6-2 or TRBV6-3 to TRBJ2-1; D is unresolved. Looked up from germline, CDR1 is MNHEY and CDR2 is SVGEGT. The CDR3 consists of 13 residues. V lost 5 bases and J 4 bases, leaving 9 bases between the germline ends. The CDR3 protein is CASSTARYNEQFF. The CDR3 nucleotides read TGTGCCAGCAGTACCGCCCGATACAATGAGCAGTTCTTC.

This clonotype was found a few times. The chain uses TRBV6-1 and TRBJ2-1, with 16 bases aligning to TRBD2. CDR1 and CDR2 from the germline V gene are MNHNS and SASEGT. With 6 bases clipped from V and 4 bases from J, the junction kept 3 bases outside the gene matches. The CDR3 extends over 16 amino acids. CDR3 in amino acids: CASRGLAGGDYNEQFF. For the CDR3, the DNA is TGTGCCAGCAGGGGACTAGCGGGGGGGGATTACAATGAGCAGTTCTTC.

V and J are TRBV20-1 and TRBJ1-3; no clear D. Germline values: CDR1 DFQATT, CDR2 SNEGSKA (reference sequence). Between the trimmed V and J ends, which lost 0 bases and 3 bases, there was a span of 12 bases. This CDR3 has 15 residues. The DNA of the CDR3 is TGCAGTGCTAGAGACCGGGGTACTGGTGGAAACACCATATATTTT. It encodes CSARDRGTGGNTIYF.

This clonotype has only a few counts. The V gene is TRBV20-1, the J gene TRBJ2-7; TRBD1 aligns across 7 bases. The CDR3 is made up of 15 amino acids. After removal of 6 bases from V and 5 bases from J, the junction contained 16 bases not matched to a gene. Looked up from germline, CDR1 is DFQATT and CDR2 is SNEGSKA (reference sequence). The CDR3 loop is CSATAPPQGTHEQYF. As DNA, the CDR3 is TGCAGTGCCACCGCCCCCCCACAGGGGACCCACGAGCAGTACTTC.

The chain carries TRBV4-3 and TRBJ2-2; a possible D gene is TRBD1 (5 bases). The ends were cut back, 7 bases at V and 1 base at J, with 10 bases in the middle. The CDR3 runs to 14 residues. Germline V lookup: CDR1 LGHNA, CDR2 YSLEER. The CDR3 sequence is CASTDSVNTGELFF. CDR3 DNA: TGCGCCAGCACCGACAGCGTGAACACCGGGGAGCTGTTTTTT.

In its sample, this clonotype was seen a few times. The chain combines TRBV4-2 with TRBJ2-2; 7 bases are a match to TRBD1. The CDR3 is 17 amino acids. Trimming cost V 0 bases and J 2 bases; bases outside gene matches: 6. CDR1 LGHNA and CDR2 YNFKEQ come from the germline V gene. CDR3 amino acids: CASSQDSQGVNTGELFF. CDR3 bases: TGTGCCAGCAGCCAAGATTCCCAGGGGGTCAACACCGGGGAGCTGTTTTTT.

This chain links TRBV6-9 with TRBJ2-3, with a weak D call TRBD1 (6 bases). This CDR3 contains 17 residues. V was shortened by 2 bases and J by 0 bases, with 15 bases between the two germline ends. CDR1 is MNHGY, CDR2 SVAAGI, per germline. This CDR3 reads CASSYPYRASSTDTQYF. As DNA, the CDR3 is TGTGCCAGCAGTTATCCCTACAGGGCCTCGAGCACAGATACGCAGTATTTT.